This TCR beta chain was profiled in a study of T cell changes during pregnancy in multiple sclerosis. CDR1 SGHTA and CDR2 FQGNSA come from the germline V gene. J gave up 3 bases and V 5 bases, and 3 bases lay outside the gene matches. This CDR3 comprises 15 residues. Sequenced by immunoSEQ multiplex PCR; TCRdb stores in-frame clones only, minus some. The table includes 50,000 to 70,000 clones, roughly 91% detected once. The chain couples TRBV7-2 to TRBJ2-5; TRBD2 matches 13 bases. This sequence was found in a female donor in good health, enrolled as a control in a pregnancy study. This specimen was peripheral blood, taken in the third trimester of pregnancy. The CDR3 spells CASSLGLAGKETQYF. The CDR3 DNA sequence: TGTGCCAGCAGCCTGGGACTAGCGGGAAAAGAGACCCAGTACTTC.